Listed below are T cell receptor beta chains from one sample, sequenced in a study of OX40 agonist ivuxolimab in advanced cancers. The repertoire was sequenced with immunoSEQ multiplex PCR; TCRdb's copy has only in-frame clones and lacks some. The sample holds tens of thousands of clones, around nine tenths seen once. Source: CD4+ or CD8+ T cells sorted from blood, taken in a trial of the OX40 agonist ivuxolimab. These receptors originate from an adult with an advanced solid tumor such as melanoma, head and neck, liver or kidney cancer. Each CDR3 is given with its conserved first and last residue. A D gene is named only where the DNA matches it firmly. Only part of the rows carry a size: once, few, many, or a class if the clone is expanded.

j_gene: TRBJ2-1
v_gene: TRBV7-6
d_gene: TRBD2
abundance: .
CDR3aa: CASSYRAGGRYNEQFF
CDR3nt: TGTGCCAGCAGCTACCGAGCGGGAGGACGGTACAATGAGCAGTTCTTC

j_gene: TRBJ2-1
v_gene: TRBV9
d_gene: .
abundance: once
CDR3aa: CASSPRPEGSNEQFF
CDR3nt: TGTGCCAGCAGCCCACGTCCGGAGGGATCCAATGAGCAGTTCTTC

j_gene: TRBJ2-5
v_gene: TRBV30
d_gene: .
abundance: .
CDR3aa: CAWREETQYF
CDR3nt: TGTGCCTGGAGGGAAGAGACCCAGTACTTC

j_gene: TRBJ2-7
v_gene: TRBV7-2
d_gene: .
abundance: .
CDR3aa: CASSLSSGTYEQYF
CDR3nt: TGTGCCAGCAGCTTATCCAGCGGAACCTACGAGCAGTACTTC

j_gene: TRBJ2-3
v_gene: TRBV6-4
d_gene: TRBD2
abundance: .
CDR3aa: CASRPFGSGGTDTQYF
CDR3nt: TGTGCCAGCAGGCCCTTCGGTAGCGGGGGCACAGATACGCAGTATTTT

j_gene: TRBJ2-5
v_gene: TRBV7-2
d_gene: .
abundance: .
CDR3aa: CASSLGRAQETQYF
CDR3nt: TGTGCCAGCAGCTTAGGCAGGGCCCAAGAGACCCAGTACTTC

j_gene: TRBJ2-5
v_gene: TRBV4-2
d_gene: TRBD2
abundance: .
CDR3aa: CASSQGVAGTGETQYF
CDR3nt: TGTGCCAGCAGCCAAGGGGTAGCGGGAACAGGGGAGACCCAGTACTTC

j_gene: TRBJ2-5
v_gene: TRBV28
d_gene: TRBD2
abundance: .
CDR3aa: CASSTTSGEETQYF
CDR3nt: TGTGCCAGCAGCACGACTAGCGGGGAAGAGACCCAGTACTTC

j_gene: TRBJ2-3
v_gene: TRBV28
d_gene: .
abundance: .
CDR3aa: CASSPQTTDTQYF
CDR3nt: TGTGCCAGCAGTCCCCAGACCACAGATACGCAGTATTTT

j_gene: TRBJ1-3
v_gene: TRBV11-2
d_gene: .
abundance: .
CDR3aa: CASSLRPGNTIYF
CDR3nt: TGTGCCAGCAGCTTAAGGCCGGGAAACACCATATATTTT

j_gene: TRBJ2-7
v_gene: TRBV11-3
d_gene: .
abundance: .
CDR3aa: CASSLEVQSNPYEQYF
CDR3nt: TGTGCCAGCAGCTTAGAAGTACAGAGCAACCCCTACGAGCAGTACTTC

j_gene: TRBJ2-3
v_gene: TRBV10-3
d_gene: TRBD2
abundance: .
CDR3aa: CATGTSGSGGTDTQYF
CDR3nt: TGTGCCACCGGGACTAGCGGGAGTGGTGGCACAGATACGCAGTATTTT

j_gene: TRBJ2-7
v_gene: TRBV4-2
d_gene: .
abundance: .
CDR3aa: CASSQDSGASEQYF
CDR3nt: TGTGCCAGCAGCCAAGATTCGGGAGCTTCCGAGCAGTACTTC

j_gene: TRBJ1-1
v_gene: TRBV9
d_gene: .
abundance: once
CDR3aa: CASSVSGGTEAFF
CDR3nt: TGTGCCAGCAGCGTTTCCGGGGGCACTGAAGCTTTCTTT

j_gene: TRBJ1-1
v_gene: TRBV13
d_gene: .
abundance: .
CDR3aa: CASSFAESTEAFF
CDR3nt: TGTGCCAGCAGCTTCGCAGAGAGCACTGAAGCTTTCTTT

j_gene: TRBJ1-1
v_gene: TRBV5-1
d_gene: TRBD1
abundance: once
CDR3aa: CASSLRTGANTEAFF
CDR3nt: TGCGCCAGCAGCTTGAGGACAGGTGCCAACACTGAAGCTTTCTTT

j_gene: TRBJ2-1
v_gene: TRBV10-2
d_gene: TRBD2
abundance: .
CDR3aa: CASRANSGSSYNEQFF
CDR3nt: TGCGCCAGCAGGGCGAATAGCGGGAGCTCCTACAATGAGCAGTTCTTC

j_gene: TRBJ2-1
v_gene: TRBV30
d_gene: TRBD2
abundance: .
CDR3aa: CAWSNSGRRGNEQFF
CDR3nt: TGTGCCTGGAGTAATAGCGGGAGAAGGGGGAATGAGCAGTTCTTC

j_gene: TRBJ2-7
v_gene: TRBV5-4
d_gene: .
abundance: .
CDR3aa: CASSLKGAGYEQYF
CDR3nt: TGTGCCAGCAGCTTGAAGGGGGCGGGATACGAGCAGTACTTC

j_gene: TRBJ2-3
v_gene: TRBV5-1
d_gene: .
abundance: .
CDR3aa: CASSLEVDTQYF
CDR3nt: TGCGCCAGCAGCTTGGAGGTAGATACGCAGTATTTT

j_gene: TRBJ2-7
v_gene: TRBV5-5
d_gene: .
abundance: .
CDR3aa: CASSLGEPISYEQYF
CDR3nt: TGTGCCAGCAGCCTGGGGGAGCCGATCAGCTACGAGCAGTACTTC

j_gene: TRBJ2-7
v_gene: TRBV5-5
d_gene: .
abundance: .
CDR3aa: CASSRQDVGYEQYF
CDR3nt: TGTGCCAGCAGCCGACAGGACGTGGGGTACGAGCAGTACTTC

j_gene: TRBJ2-1
v_gene: TRBV9
d_gene: .
abundance: once
CDR3aa: CASSIDSYNEQFF
CDR3nt: TGTGCCAGCAGCATCGACAGCTACAATGAGCAGTTCTTC

j_gene: TRBJ2-7
v_gene: TRBV7-2
d_gene: TRBD2
abundance: .
CDR3aa: CASSPGGREYEQYF
CDR3nt: TGTGCCAGCAGCCCAGGCGGGAGGGAATACGAGCAGTACTTC

j_gene: TRBJ2-3
v_gene: TRBV5-1
d_gene: .
abundance: .
CDR3aa: CASRLGTPSTDTQYF
CDR3nt: TGCGCCAGCAGACTCGGGACTCCTAGCACAGATACGCAGTATTTT

j_gene: TRBJ2-3
v_gene: TRBV18
d_gene: TRBD2
abundance: .
CDR3aa: CASSLLAGDWRDTQYF
CDR3nt: TGTGCCAGCTCACTCCTAGCGGGAGATTGGAGAGATACGCAGTATTTT

j_gene: TRBJ1-5
v_gene: TRBV11-2
d_gene: .
abundance: .
CDR3aa: CASSLKQNQPQHF
CDR3nt: TGTGCCAGCAGCTTAAAACAGAATCAGCCCCAGCATTTT

j_gene: TRBJ2-7
v_gene: TRBV28
d_gene: TRBD1
abundance: .
CDR3aa: CASRWNRGYYEQYF
CDR3nt: TGTGCCAGCAGGTGGAACAGGGGATACTACGAGCAGTACTTC

j_gene: TRBJ2-1
v_gene: TRBV7-8
d_gene: .
abundance: few
CDR3aa: CASSVRDGSNEQFF
CDR3nt: TGTGCCAGCAGCGTCCGTGACGGATCGAATGAGCAGTTCTTC